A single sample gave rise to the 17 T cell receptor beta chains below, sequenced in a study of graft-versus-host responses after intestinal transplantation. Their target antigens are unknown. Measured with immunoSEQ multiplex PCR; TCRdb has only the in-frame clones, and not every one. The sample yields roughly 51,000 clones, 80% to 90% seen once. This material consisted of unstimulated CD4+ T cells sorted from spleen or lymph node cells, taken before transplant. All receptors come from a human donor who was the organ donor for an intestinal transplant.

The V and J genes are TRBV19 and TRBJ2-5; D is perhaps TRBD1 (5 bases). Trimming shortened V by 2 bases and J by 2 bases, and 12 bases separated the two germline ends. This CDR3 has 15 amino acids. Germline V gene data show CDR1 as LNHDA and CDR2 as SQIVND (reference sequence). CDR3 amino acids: CASSITGTPQETQYF. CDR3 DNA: TGTGCCAGTAGTATAACAGGTACCCCACAAGAGACCCAGTACTTC.

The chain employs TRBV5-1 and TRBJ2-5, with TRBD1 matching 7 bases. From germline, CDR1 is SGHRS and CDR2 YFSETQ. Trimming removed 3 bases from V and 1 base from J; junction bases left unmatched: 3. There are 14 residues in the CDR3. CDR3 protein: CASSSGQAQETQYF. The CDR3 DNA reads TGCGCCAGCAGCTCCGGACAGGCCCAAGAGACCCAGTACTTC.

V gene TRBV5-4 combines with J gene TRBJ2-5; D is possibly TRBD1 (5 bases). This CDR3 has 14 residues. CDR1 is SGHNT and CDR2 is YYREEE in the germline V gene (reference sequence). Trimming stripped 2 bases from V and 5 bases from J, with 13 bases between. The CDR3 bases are TGTGCCAGCAGCTTAAGGGGCGGCGAGGAGACCCAGTACTTC. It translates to CASSLRGGEETQYF.

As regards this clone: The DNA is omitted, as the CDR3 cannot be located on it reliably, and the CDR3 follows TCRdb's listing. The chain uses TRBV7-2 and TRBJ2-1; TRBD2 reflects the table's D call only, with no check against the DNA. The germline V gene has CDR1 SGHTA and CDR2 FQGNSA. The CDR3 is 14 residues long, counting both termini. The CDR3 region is CASSFGPGVREQFF.

CDR3 sequence reads: CASSPDGSNQPQHF. Written as DNA, the CDR3 is TGCGCCAGCAGCCCCGACGGGAGCAATCAGCCCCAGCATTTT. The J gene is TRBJ1-5, the V gene TRBV5-1; unclear D gene. V dropped 4 bases and J dropped 1 base, with 9 bases sitting between them. Germline V gene sequence: CDR1 SGHRS, CDR2 YFSETQ. The CDR3 covers 14 residues.

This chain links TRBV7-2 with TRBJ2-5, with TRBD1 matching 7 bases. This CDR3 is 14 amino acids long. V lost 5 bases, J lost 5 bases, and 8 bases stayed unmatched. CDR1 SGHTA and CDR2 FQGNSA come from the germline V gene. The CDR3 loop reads CASSKRQGGETQYF. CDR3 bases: TGTGCCAGCAGCAAGCGACAGGGTGGCGAGACCCAGTACTTC.

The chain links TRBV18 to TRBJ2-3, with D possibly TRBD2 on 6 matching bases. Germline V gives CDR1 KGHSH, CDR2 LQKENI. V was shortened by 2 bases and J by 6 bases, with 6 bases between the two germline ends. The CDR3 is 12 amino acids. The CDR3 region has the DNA TGTGCCAGCTCACCAGCGGGGGATACGCAGTATTTT. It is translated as CASSPAGDTQYF.

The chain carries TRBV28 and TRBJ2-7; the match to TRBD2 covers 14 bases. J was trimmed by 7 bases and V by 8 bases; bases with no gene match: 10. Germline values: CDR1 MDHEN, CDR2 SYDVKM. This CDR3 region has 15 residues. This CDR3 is CASGGTSGRLGEQYF. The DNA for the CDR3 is TGTGCCAGCGGGGGGACTAGCGGGAGATTGGGGGAGCAGTACTTC. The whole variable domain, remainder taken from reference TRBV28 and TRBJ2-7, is DVKVTQSSRYLVKRTGEKVFLECVQDMDHENMFWYRQDPGLGLRLIYFSYDVKMKEKGDIPEGYSVSREKKERFSLILESASTNQTSMYLCASGGTSGRLGEQYFGPGTRLTVT.

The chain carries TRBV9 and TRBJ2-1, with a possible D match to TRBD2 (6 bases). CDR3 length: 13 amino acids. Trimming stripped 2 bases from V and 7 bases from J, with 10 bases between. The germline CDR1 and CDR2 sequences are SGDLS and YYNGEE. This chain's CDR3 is CASSVGTPNEQFF. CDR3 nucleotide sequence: TGTGCCAGCAGCGTCGGGACTCCTAATGAGCAGTTCTTC.

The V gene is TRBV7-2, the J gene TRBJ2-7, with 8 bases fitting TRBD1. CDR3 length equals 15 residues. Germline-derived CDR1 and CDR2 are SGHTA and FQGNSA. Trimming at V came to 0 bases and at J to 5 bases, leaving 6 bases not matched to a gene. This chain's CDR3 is CASSLAGTGVDEQYF. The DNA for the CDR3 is TGTGCCAGCAGCTTAGCTGGGACAGGAGTAGACGAGCAGTACTTC.

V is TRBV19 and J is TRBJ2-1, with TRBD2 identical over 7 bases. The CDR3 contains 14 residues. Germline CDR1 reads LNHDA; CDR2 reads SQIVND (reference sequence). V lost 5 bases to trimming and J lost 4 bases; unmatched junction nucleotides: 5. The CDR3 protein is CASSPTSSYNEQFF. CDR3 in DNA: TGTGCCAGTAGTCCGACTAGCTCGTACAATGAGCAGTTCTTC.

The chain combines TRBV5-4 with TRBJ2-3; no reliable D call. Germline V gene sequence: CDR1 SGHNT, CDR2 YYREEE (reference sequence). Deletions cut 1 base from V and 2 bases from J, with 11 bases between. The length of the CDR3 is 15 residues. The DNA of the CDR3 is TGTGCCAGCAGCTTGTATGGCGGCCCCACAGATACGCAGTATTTT. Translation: CASSLYGGPTDTQYF.

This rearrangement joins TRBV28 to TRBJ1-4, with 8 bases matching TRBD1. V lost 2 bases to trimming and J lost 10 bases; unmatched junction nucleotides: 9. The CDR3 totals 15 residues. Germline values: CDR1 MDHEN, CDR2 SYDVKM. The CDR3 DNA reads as TGTGCCAGCAGTTTACCCCCGGGACAGGCAGGAAAACTGTTTTTT. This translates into CASSLPPGQAGKLFF.

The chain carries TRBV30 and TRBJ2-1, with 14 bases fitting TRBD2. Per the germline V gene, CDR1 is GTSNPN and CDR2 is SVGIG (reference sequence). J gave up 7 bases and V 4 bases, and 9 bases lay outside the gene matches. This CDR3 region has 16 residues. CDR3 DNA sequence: TGTGCCTGGATGTCATGGGGACTAGCGGGAGTAAATGAGCAGTTCTTC. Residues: CAWMSWGLAGVNEQFF. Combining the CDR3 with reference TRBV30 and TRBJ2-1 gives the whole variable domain SQTIHQWPATLVQPVGSPLSLECTVEGTSNPNLYWYRQAAGRGLQLLFYSVGIGQISSEVPQNLSASRPQDRQFILSSKKLLLSDSGFYLCAWMSWGLAGVNEQFFGPGTRLTVL.

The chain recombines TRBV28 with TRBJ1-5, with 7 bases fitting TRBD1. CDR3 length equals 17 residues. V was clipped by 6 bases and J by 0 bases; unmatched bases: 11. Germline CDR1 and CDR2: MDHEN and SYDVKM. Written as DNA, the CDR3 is TGTGCCAGCAGCGTGGACAGGAGAATCTATAGCAATCAGCCCCAGCATTTT. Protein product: CASSVDRRIYSNQPQHF. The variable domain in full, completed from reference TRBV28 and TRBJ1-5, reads DVKVTQSSRYLVKRTGEKVFLECVQDMDHENMFWYRQDPGLGLRLIYFSYDVKMKEKGDIPEGYSVSREKKERFSLILESASTNQTSMYLCASSVDRRIYSNQPQHFGDGTRLSIL.

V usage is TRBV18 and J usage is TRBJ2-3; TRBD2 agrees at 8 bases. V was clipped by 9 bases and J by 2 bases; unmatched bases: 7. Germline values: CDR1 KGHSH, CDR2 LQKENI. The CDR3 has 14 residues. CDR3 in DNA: TGTGCCAGTGCTTTAGCGGGGACCACAGATACGCAGTATTTT. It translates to CASALAGTTDTQYF. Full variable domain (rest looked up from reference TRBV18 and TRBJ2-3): NAGVMQNPRHLVRRRGQEARLRCSPMKGHSHVYWYRQLPEEGLKFMVYLQKENIIDESGMPKERFSAEFPKEGPSILRIQQVVRGDSAAYFCASALAGTTDTQYFGPGTRLTVL.

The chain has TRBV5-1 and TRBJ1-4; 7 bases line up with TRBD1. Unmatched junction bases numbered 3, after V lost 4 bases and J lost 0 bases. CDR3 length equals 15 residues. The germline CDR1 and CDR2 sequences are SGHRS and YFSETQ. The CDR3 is CASSTGTATNEKLFF. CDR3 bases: TGCGCCAGCAGCACCGGGACAGCAACTAATGAAAAACTGTTTTTT.